Below, 10 T cell receptor beta chains from the same sample are listed, as sequenced in a study of T cell repertoires in cytomegalovirus infection. These TCRs' antigens remain unknown. TCRdb processed the reads anew with MiXCR; each CDR3 protein has one entry. The sample contains around 340,000 distinct CDR3 sequences, almost 30% of which appear only once. Source: cultured PBMCs, taken from culture after CMV antigen stimulation. These receptors came from a human donor in good health (CMV status not recorded). Some clones in this sample may be carry-over from other donors' samples.

V usage is TRBV7-3 and J usage is TRBJ2-1; D remains unclear. Trimming took off 5 bases at V and 0 bases at J, with 8 bases between the two ends. The CDR3 runs to 14 residues. The V gene's germline CDR1 is SGHTA and CDR2 FQGTGA. DNA for the CDR3: TGTGCCAGCAGCAAGGACGCCTCCTACAATGAGCAGTTCTTC. It encodes CASSKDASYNEQFF. The full variable domain, with the rest looked up from reference TRBV7-3 and TRBJ2-1, is GAGVSQTPSNKVTEKGKYVELRCDPISGHTALYWYRQSLGQGPEFLIYFQGTGAADDSGLPNDRFFAVRPEGSVSTLKIQRTERGDSAVYLCASSKDASYNEQFFGPGTRLTVL.

V gene TRBV15 combines with J gene TRBJ1-1; a possible D gene is TRBD1 (6 bases). V lost 6 bases and J 3 bases, leaving 14 bases between the germline ends. Germline lookup yields CDR1 LNHNV and CDR2 YYDKDF (reference sequence). The CDR3 sequence is 14 residues long. The CDR3 sequence: CATSTQGDDTEAFF. The CDR3 nucleotides read TGTGCCACCAGTACACAGGGAGACGACACTGAAGCTTTCTTT.

This sequence joins TRBV6-1 and TRBJ2-7; 11 bases fit TRBD2. Germline V gene data show CDR1 as MNHNS and CDR2 as SASEGT. V lost 10 bases and J lost 5; bases outside the gene matches: 22. This CDR3 is built from 18 residues. CDR3 nucleotides: TGTGCCACCCAAATCCGCCCAGATACTAGCGGGAGCTCTAACGAGCAGTACTTC. Translation: CATQIRPDTSGSSNEQYF.

The chain recombines TRBV7-6 with TRBJ2-7; 14 bases agree with TRBD2. This CDR3 has 20 residues. CDR1 and CDR2 from the germline V gene are SGHVS and FNYEAQ. V lost 6 bases, J lost 3 bases, and 19 bases stayed unmatched. The CDR3, as DNA: TGTGCCAGCAGACCCGCGGTGGGGACTAGCGGGAGCCGCTCCGTCTACGAGCAGTACTTC. Translating it yields CASRPAVGTSGSRSVYEQYF.

This clonotype appeared once. The CDR3 nucleotides read TGTGCCAGCAGCTTAACTGTCCAGGAAAAACTGTTTTTT. Translated: CASSLTVQEKLFF. The chain employs TRBV7-3 and TRBJ1-4; D is unclear. Per the germline V gene, CDR1 is SGHTA and CDR2 is FQGTGA. Trimming removed 0 bases at V and 8 bases at J, with 7 bases between. The CDR3 is made up of 13 amino acids.

The chain has TRBV29-1 and TRBJ1-5; D is uncertain. With 4 bases removed from V and 0 bases from J, the gap between germline ends came to 10 bases. Germline V CDR1 and CDR2: SQVTM, ANQGSEA. The CDR3 spans 14 residues. The CDR3 protein is CSVVSGYSNQPQHF. The DNA for the CDR3 is TGCAGCGTTGTGTCGGGTTATAGCAATCAGCCCCAGCATTTT.

J is TRBJ2-2 and V is TRBV11-2, with D tentatively TRBD1 or TRBD2 (5 bases each). The V end lost 6 bases, the J end lost 4 bases, and 12 bases lay between the germline ends. This CDR3 has 14 residues. In germline, CDR1 is SGHAT, CDR2 FQNNGV. The CDR3 bases are TGTGCCAGCAGACCATCGGGGCCCACCGGGGAGCTGTTTTTT. Translation gives CASRPSGPTGELFF.

In this sample, this clonotype turned up a few times. The rearrangement joins TRBV20-1 to TRBJ2-7; 7 bases agree with TRBD1. With V trimmed by 6 bases and J by 5 bases, 16 bases remained unmatched. CDR1 DFQATT and CDR2 SNEGSKA come from the germline V gene (reference sequence). This CDR3 spans 15 amino acids. DNA of the CDR3: TGCAGTGCACCGAACCCTCGACAGGGAACCCACGAGCAGTACTTC. This gives the protein CSAPNPRQGTHEQYF.

The rearrangement joins TRBV6-1 to TRBJ2-2; unclear D gene. The V and J ends lost 4 bases and 2 bases respectively, with 5 bases between them. The CDR3 extends over 13 amino acids. Germline V gives CDR1 MNHNS, CDR2 SASEGT. Here the CDR3 reads CASSVHNTGELFF. For the CDR3, the DNA is TGTGCCAGCAGTGTGCACAACACCGGGGAGCTGTTTTTT.

This clonotype has a count of ten or more. The chain recombines TRBV28 with TRBJ1-2, with a tentative D call TRBD1 (6 bases). The CDR3 length is 16 residues. V lost 6 bases to trimming and J lost 5 bases, with 22 bases between them. Per the germline V gene, CDR1 is MDHEN and CDR2 is SYDVKM. The CDR3 protein is CASSPEGQGTLYGYTF. The CDR3 DNA reads as TGTGCCAGCAGCCCCGAAGGGCAGGGGACGTTATATGGCTACACCTTC.